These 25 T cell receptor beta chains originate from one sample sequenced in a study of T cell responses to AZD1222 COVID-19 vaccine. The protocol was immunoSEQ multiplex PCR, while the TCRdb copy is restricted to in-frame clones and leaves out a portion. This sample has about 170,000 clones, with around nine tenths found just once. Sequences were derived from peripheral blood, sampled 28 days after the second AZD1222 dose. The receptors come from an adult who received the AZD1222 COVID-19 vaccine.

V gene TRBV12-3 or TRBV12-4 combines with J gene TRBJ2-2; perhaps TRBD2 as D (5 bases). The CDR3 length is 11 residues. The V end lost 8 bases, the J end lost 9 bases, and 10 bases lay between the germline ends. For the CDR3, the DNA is TGTGCCAGCCAGGAGGCGCGGGAGCTGTTTTTT. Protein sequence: CASQEARELFF.

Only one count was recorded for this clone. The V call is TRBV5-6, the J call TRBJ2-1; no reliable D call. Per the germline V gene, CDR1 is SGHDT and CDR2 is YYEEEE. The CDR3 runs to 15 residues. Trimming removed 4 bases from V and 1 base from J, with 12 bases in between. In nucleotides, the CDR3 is TGTGCCAGCAGCCTCTATACACCTTCCTACAATGAGCAGTTCTTC. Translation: CASSLYTPSYNEQFF.

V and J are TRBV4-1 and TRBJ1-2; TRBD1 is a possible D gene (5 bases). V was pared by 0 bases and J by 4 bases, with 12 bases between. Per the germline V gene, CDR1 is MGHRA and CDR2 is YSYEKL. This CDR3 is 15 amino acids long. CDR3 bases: TGCGCCAGCAGCCAAGAAGGGACGGGCCTCTATGGCTACACCTTC. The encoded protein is CASSQEGTGLYGYTF.

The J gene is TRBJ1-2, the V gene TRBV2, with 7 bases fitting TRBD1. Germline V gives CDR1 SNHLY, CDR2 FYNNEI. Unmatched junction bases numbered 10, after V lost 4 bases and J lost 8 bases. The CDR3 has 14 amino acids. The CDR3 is CASSALGTDAGYTF. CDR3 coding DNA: TGTGCCAGCAGTGCCCTCGGGACAGACGCAGGCTACACCTTC. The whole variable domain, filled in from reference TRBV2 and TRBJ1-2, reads EPEVTQTPSHQVTQMGQEVILRCVPISNHLYFYWYRQILGQKVEFLVSFYNNEISEKSEIFDDQFSVERPDGSNFTLKIRSTKLEDSAMYFCASSALGTDAGYTFGSGTRLTVV.

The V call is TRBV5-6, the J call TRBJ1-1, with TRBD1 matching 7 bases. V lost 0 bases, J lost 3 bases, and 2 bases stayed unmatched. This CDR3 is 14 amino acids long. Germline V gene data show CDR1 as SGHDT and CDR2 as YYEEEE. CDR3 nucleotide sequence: TGTGCCAGCAGCTTGGTGGGACAGTACACTGAAGCTTTCTTT. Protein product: CASSLVGQYTEAFF.

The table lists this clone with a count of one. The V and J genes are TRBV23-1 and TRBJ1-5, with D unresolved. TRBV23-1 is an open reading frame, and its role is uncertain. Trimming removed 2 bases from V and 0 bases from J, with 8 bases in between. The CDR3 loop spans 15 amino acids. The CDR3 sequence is CASSQNETSNQPQHF. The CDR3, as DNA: TGCGCCAGCAGTCAAAATGAGACTAGCAATCAGCCCCAGCATTTT.

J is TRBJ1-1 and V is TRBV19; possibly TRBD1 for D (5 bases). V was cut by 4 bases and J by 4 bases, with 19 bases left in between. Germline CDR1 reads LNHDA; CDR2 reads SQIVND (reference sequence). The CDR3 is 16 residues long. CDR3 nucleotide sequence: TGTGCCAGTAGTACCTCTCGGACACTAAGGGGCACTGAAGCTTTCTTT. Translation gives CASSTSRTLRGTEAFF.

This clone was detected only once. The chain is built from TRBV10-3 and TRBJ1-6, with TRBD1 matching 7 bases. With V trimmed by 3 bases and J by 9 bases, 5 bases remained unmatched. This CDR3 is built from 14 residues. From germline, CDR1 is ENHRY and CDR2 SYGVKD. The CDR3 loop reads CAISEGQGGSPLHF. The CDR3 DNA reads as TGTGCCATCAGTGAAGGGCAGGGGGGTTCACCCCTCCACTTT.

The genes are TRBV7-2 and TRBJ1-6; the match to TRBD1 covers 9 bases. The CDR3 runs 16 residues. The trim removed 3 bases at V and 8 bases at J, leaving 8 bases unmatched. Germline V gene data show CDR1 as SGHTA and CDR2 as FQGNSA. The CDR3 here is CASSFNPGQGYSPLHF. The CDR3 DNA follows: TGTGCCAGCAGCTTTAACCCGGGACAGGGTTATTCACCCCTCCACTTT.

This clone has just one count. This CDR3 reads CATSPRGRATDTQYF. The CDR3 nucleotides read TGTGCCACCAGCCCAAGGGGGCGGGCGACAGATACGCAGTATTTT. The rearrangement links TRBV15 to TRBJ2-3, with 7 bases fitting TRBD1. This CDR3 has 15 residues. The V segment lost 5 bases and the J segment 3 bases; nucleotides outside the gene matches: 8. The germline V gene encodes CDR1 LNHNV and CDR2 YYDKDF (reference sequence).

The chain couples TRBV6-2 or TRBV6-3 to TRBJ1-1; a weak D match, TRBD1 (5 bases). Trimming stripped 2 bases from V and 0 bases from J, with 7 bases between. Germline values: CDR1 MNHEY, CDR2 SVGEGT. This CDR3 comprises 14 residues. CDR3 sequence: CASSYRGVNTEAFF. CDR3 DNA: TGTGCCAGCAGTTACCGGGGGGTGAACACTGAAGCTTTCTTT.

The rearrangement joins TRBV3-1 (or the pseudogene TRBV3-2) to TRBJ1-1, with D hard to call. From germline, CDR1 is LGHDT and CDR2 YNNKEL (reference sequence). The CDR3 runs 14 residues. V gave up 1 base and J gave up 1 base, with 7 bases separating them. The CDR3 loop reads CASSQAQKNTEAFF. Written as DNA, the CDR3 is TGTGCCAGCAGCCAAGCCCAGAAGAACACTGAAGCTTTCTTT.

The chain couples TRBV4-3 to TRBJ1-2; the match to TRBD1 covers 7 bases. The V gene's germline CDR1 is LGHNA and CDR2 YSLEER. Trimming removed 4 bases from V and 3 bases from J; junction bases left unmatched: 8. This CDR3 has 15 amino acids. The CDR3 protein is CASSRERQGYYGYTF. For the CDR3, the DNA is TGCGCCAGCAGCCGAGAGAGACAGGGCTACTATGGCTACACCTTC.

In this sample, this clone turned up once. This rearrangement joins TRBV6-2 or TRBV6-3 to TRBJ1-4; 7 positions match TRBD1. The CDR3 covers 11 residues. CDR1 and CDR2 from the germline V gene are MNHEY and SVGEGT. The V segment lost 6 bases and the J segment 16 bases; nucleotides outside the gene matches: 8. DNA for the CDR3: TGTGCCAGCAGCCAAAACCGGGACAGGTTTTTT. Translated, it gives CASSQNRDRFF.

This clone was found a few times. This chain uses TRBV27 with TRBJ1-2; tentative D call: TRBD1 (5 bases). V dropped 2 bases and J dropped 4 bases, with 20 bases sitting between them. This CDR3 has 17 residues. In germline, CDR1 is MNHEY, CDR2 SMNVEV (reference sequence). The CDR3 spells CASSLGQGTSSIYGYTF. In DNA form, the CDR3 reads TGTGCCAGCAGTTTAGGGCAGGGAACCTCCTCTATCTATGGCTACACCTTC.

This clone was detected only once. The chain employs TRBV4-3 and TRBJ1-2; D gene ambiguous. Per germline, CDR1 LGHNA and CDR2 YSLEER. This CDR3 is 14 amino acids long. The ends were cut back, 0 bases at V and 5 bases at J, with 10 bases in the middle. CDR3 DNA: TGCGCCAGCAGCCAAGAGTGGACCAAATATGGCTACACCTTC. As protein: CASSQEWTKYGYTF.

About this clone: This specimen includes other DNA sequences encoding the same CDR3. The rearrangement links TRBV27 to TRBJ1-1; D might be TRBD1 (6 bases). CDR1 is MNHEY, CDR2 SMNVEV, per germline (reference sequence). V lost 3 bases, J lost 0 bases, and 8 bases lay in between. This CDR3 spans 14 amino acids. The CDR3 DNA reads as TGTGCCAGCAGTTTCGGACAGATGAACACTGAAGCTTTCTTT. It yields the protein CASSFGQMNTEAFF.

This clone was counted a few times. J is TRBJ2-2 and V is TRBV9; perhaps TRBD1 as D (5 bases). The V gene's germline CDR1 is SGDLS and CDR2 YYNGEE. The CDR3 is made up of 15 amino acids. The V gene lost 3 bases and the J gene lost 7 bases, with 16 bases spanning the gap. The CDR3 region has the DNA TGTGCCAGCAGCGCTCCAGGCGGAAGGGGCGGGGAGCTGTTTTTT. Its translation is CASSAPGGRGGELFF.

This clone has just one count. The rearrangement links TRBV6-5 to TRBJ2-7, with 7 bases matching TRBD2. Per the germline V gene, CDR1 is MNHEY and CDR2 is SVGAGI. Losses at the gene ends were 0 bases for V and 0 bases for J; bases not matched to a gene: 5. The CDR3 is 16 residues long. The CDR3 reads CASSYSGGDSSYEQYF. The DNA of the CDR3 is TGTGCCAGCAGTTACTCTGGGGGGGATAGCTCCTACGAGCAGTACTTC.

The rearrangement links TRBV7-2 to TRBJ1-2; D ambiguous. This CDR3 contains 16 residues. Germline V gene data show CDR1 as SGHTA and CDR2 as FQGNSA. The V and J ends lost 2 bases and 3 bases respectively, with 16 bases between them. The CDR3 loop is CASSLTDRLSDYGYTF. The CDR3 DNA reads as TGTGCCAGCAGCTTAACAGACCGCCTCTCGGACTATGGCTACACCTTC.

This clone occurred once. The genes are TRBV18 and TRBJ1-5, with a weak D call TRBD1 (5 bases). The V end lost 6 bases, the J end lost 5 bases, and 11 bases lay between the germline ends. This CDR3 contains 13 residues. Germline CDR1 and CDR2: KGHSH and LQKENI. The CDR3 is CASSSGGYQPQHF. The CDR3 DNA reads TGTGCCAGCTCCTCGGGGGGGTATCAGCCCCAGCATTTT.

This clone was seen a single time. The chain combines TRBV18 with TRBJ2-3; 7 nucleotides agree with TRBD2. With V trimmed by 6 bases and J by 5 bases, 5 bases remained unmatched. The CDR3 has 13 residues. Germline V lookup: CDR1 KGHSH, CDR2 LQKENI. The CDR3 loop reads CASSRDYQDTQYF. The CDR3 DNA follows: TGTGCCAGCTCGCGGGACTACCAAGATACGCAGTATTTT.

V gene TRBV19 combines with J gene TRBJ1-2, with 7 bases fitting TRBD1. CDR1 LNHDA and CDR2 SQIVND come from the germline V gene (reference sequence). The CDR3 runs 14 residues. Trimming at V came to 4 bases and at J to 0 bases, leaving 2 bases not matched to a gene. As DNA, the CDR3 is TGTGCCAGTAGTAAGGACAGGTCTAACTATGGCTACACCTTC. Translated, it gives CASSKDRSNYGYTF.

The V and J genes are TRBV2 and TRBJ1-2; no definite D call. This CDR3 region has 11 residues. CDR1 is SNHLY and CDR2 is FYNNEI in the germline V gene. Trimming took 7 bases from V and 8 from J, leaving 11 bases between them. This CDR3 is CASTRFAGYTF. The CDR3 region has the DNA TGTGCCAGCACCCGGTTCGCCGGCTACACCTTC.

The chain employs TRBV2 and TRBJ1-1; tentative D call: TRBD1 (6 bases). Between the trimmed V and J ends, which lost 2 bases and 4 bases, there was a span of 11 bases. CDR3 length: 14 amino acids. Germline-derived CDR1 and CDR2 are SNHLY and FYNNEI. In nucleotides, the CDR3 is TGTGCCAGCAGTGAAAGGCAGGGGAGCACTGAAGCTTTCTTT. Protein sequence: CASSERQGSTEAFF.